The 27 T cell receptor beta chains below all came from one sample that was sequenced in a study of cytomegalovirus exposure and HLA in healthy donors. Sequencing was performed with immunoSEQ multiplex PCR; in TCRdb, only in-frame clones are kept and a portion is missing. The sample lists approximately 65,000 clones, 95% to 97% seen once, with under 2.5% in the top ten. The material sequenced was PBMCs. These receptors were collected from a man aged 18-30 years in good health and CMV-seronegative.

This clone appeared a single time. This chain joins TRBV27 and TRBJ2-7, with 11 bases matching TRBD1. This CDR3 has 14 amino acids. Germline-derived CDR1 and CDR2 are MNHEY and SMNVEV (reference sequence). Germline trimming cut 8 bases from V and 3 bases from J; bases unmatched to any gene: 6. In DNA form, the CDR3 reads TGTGCCAGCTCATCCGGGACAGGGGGCTACGAGCAGTACTTC. Translated: CASSSGTGGYEQYF.

This clone occurred once. J is TRBJ2-5 and V is TRBV10-3, with TRBD2 as a possible D gene (8 bases). Germline V CDR1 and CDR2: ENHRY, SYGVKD. The CDR3 totals 13 residues. V lost 4 bases to trimming and J lost 5 bases, with 11 bases between them. CDR3 DNA sequence: TGTGCCATCAGTGCGGGAGGGGGCGAGACCCAGTACTTC. It translates to CAISAGGGETQYF.

The chain combines TRBV28 with TRBJ2-2, with 8 bases identical to TRBD1. Trimming at V came to 4 bases and at J to 3 bases, leaving 4 bases not matched to a gene. Germline CDR1 MDHEN, CDR2 SYDVKM. This CDR3 contains 15 residues. CDR3 region: CASSSDRVYTGELFF. DNA for the CDR3: TGTGCCAGCAGTTCGGACAGGGTGTACACCGGGGAGCTGTTTTTT.

V and J are TRBV7-2 and TRBJ1-2; 9 bases agree with TRBD1. With V trimmed by 5 bases and J by 4 bases, 8 bases remained unmatched. The germline V gene encodes CDR1 SGHTA and CDR2 FQGNSA. This CDR3 has 15 residues. CDR3 loop: CASSPRTGDTYGYTF. As DNA, the CDR3 is TGTGCCAGCAGCCCACGGACAGGGGACACCTATGGCTACACCTTC.

This clone was recorded only once. The chain combines TRBV7-8 with TRBJ2-1; TRBD2 is a possible D gene (5 bases). CDR3 size: 15 residues. The germline V and J ends were trimmed by 1 base and 2 bases, with 9 bases remaining between them. CDR1 SGHVS and CDR2 FQNEAQ come from the germline V gene. The CDR3 DNA is TGTGCCAGCAGCTTAGGGACGGGAACCTACAATGAGCAGTTCTTC. It codes for CASSLGTGTYNEQFF. The variable domain in full, completed from reference TRBV7-8 and TRBJ2-1, reads GAGVSQSPRYKVAKRGQDVALRCDPISGHVSLFWYQQALGQGPEFLTYFQNEAQLDKSGLPSDRFFAERPEGSVSTLKIQRTQQEDSAVYLCASSLGTGTYNEQFFGPGTRLTVL.

The J gene is TRBJ2-1, the V gene TRBV6-1; unclear D gene. Trimming removed 4 bases from V and 6 bases from J, with 7 bases in between. Germline CDR1 is MNHNS and CDR2 is SASEGT. CDR3 size: 12 residues. CDR3 sequence (DNA): TGTGCCAGCAGTGCCCCTAGCAATGAGCAGTTCTTC. It translates to CASSAPSNEQFF.

The genes are TRBV6-5 and TRBJ2-1, with 8 bases lining up with TRBD2. The J segment lost 3 bases and the V segment lost 4 bases, leaving 8 bases of the junction unmatched. The CDR3 consists of 16 residues. The germline gives CDR1 MNHEY, CDR2 SVGAGI. This chain's CDR3 is CASSSLSGLVYNEQFF. CDR3 DNA sequence: TGTGCCAGCAGTTCCCTTTCGGGACTAGTCTACAATGAGCAGTTCTTC.

This chain connects TRBV2 to TRBJ1-3; D remains unclear. This CDR3 has 14 residues. V dropped 2 bases and J dropped 2 bases, with 7 bases sitting between them. Germline V gene sequence: CDR1 SNHLY, CDR2 FYNNEI. The CDR3 protein is CASSEMTAGNTIYF. The CDR3 nucleotides are TGTGCCAGCAGTGAAATGACTGCTGGAAACACCATATATTTT.

V and J are TRBV27 and TRBJ2-7; 7 positions match TRBD2. Germline lookup yields CDR1 MNHEY and CDR2 SMNVEV (reference sequence). Trimming took 2 bases from V and 0 from J; bases not matched to a gene: 10. This CDR3 has 17 residues. The CDR3 here is CASSLMPSGGSSYEQYF. The CDR3 DNA reads TGTGCCAGCAGTTTAATGCCTAGCGGAGGGAGCTCCTACGAGCAGTACTTC.

The rearrangement uses TRBV4-1 and TRBJ2-7; D might be TRBD2 (5 bases). The germline CDR1 and CDR2 sequences are MGHRA and YSYEKL. Trimming left V 1 base short and J 2 bases short, with 12 bases between. The CDR3 runs to 15 residues. The CDR3 DNA sequence: TGCGCCAGCAGCCAAGCCCGAGGGAGCCCCTACGAGCAGTACTTC. It is translated as CASSQARGSPYEQYF.

The V and J genes are TRBV6-1 and TRBJ1-3; no firm D call. The germline gives CDR1 MNHNS, CDR2 SASEGT. Trimming stripped 8 bases from V and 6 bases from J, with 8 bases between. The CDR3 totals 11 residues. CDR3 region: CASGRKNTIYF. CDR3 DNA: TGTGCCAGCGGGAGGAAAAACACCATATATTTT.

The chain combines TRBV15 with TRBJ2-1, with 10 bases that match TRBD2. The CDR3 runs 17 residues. Trimming took 0 bases from V and 5 from J; bases not matched to a gene: 7. The germline V gene has CDR1 LNHNV and CDR2 YYDKDF (reference sequence). The CDR3 coding sequence is TGTGCCACCAGCAGAGAACCAATAGCGGGAGGTGACAATGAGCAGTTCTTC. Residues: CATSREPIAGGDNEQFF.

This chain joins TRBV9 and TRBJ2-3; 8 bases are shared with TRBD1. Losses at the gene ends were 6 bases for V and 3 bases for J; bases not matched to a gene: 6. Looked up from germline, CDR1 is SGDLS and CDR2 is YYNGEE. CDR3 size: 14 residues. CDR3 sequence (DNA): TGTGCCAGCACCCAAGACAGGGGAACAGATACGCAGTATTTT. This encodes CASTQDRGTDTQYF. The variable domain in full, with the rest retrieved from reference TRBV9 and TRBJ2-3, is DSGVTQTPKHLITATGQRVTLRCSPRSGDLSVYWYQQSLDQGLQFLIQYYNGEERAKGNILERFSAQQFPDLHSELNLSSLELGDSALYFCASTQDRGTDTQYFGPGTRLTVL.

V gene TRBV5-4 combines with J gene TRBJ2-7; no clear D gene. The CDR3 is made up of 11 amino acids. Germline CDR1 and CDR2: SGHNT and YYREEE (reference sequence). Between the trimmed V and J ends, which lost 2 bases and 3 bases, there was a span of 3 bases. CDR3 region: CASSFHYEQYF. The CDR3 DNA reads TGTGCCAGCAGCTTTCACTACGAGCAGTACTTC.

The V and J genes are TRBV19 and TRBJ1-1; TRBD1 might be the D (5 bases). V was clipped by 0 bases and J by 3 bases, with 8 bases between them. Germline CDR1 reads LNHDA; CDR2 reads SQIVND (reference sequence). The CDR3 sequence is 14 residues long. The CDR3 region is CASSIEGQDTEAFF. In nucleotides, the CDR3 is TGTGCCAGTAGTATAGAGGGGCAGGACACTGAAGCTTTCTTT.

The chain links TRBV6-5 to TRBJ1-1; D is unresolved. Looked up from germline, CDR1 is MNHEY and CDR2 is SVGAGI. CDR3 length equals 14 residues. V was trimmed by 4 bases and J by 8 bases, leaving 17 bases between them. As DNA, the CDR3 is TGTGCCAGCAGTTCCCGCGGTAATGGATGGGAAGCTTTCTTT. Amino acids: CASSSRGNGWEAFF.

The chain recombines TRBV4-2 with TRBJ2-1, with a possible D match to TRBD1 (5 bases). The CDR3 runs 16 residues. CDR1 and CDR2 (germline): LGHNA, YNFKEQ. Trimming took 0 bases from V and 4 from J, leaving 13 bases between them. Written as DNA, the CDR3 is TGTGCCAGCAGCCAAGAGGTCGGTAGGGGTTACAATGAGCAGTTCTTC. This sequence encodes CASSQEVGRGYNEQFF.

This rearrangement joins TRBV9 to TRBJ2-1; 8 nucleotides line up with TRBD2. Germline V lookup: CDR1 SGDLS, CDR2 YYNGEE. With V trimmed by 4 bases and J by 8 bases, 17 bases remained unmatched. The CDR3 consists of 17 residues. CDR3 loop: CASSRISSGSPWDEQFF. Here the CDR3 DNA reads TGTGCCAGCAGCCGAATATCGAGCGGGAGCCCCTGGGATGAGCAGTTCTTC. Full variable domain (rest looked up from reference TRBV9 and TRBJ2-1): DSGVTQTPKHLITATGQRVTLRCSPRSGDLSVYWYQQSLDQGLQFLIQYYNGEERAKGNILERFSAQQFPDLHSELNLSSLELGDSALYFCASSRISSGSPWDEQFFGPGTRLTVL.

The chain has TRBV27 and TRBJ2-7; TRBD1 matches 7 bases. V lost 6 bases, J lost 0 bases, and 11 bases stayed unmatched. In germline, CDR1 is MNHEY, CDR2 SMNVEV (reference sequence). This CDR3 is 16 amino acids long. DNA of the CDR3: TGTGCCAGCAGCCCTATCGGACAGGCCAACTCCTACGAGCAGTACTTC. It specifies CASSPIGQANSYEQYF.

The gene calls are TRBV27 and TRBJ1-5; no definite D call. V was cut by 5 bases and J by 3 bases, with 11 bases left in between. The CDR3 spans 14 residues. Germline assignment: CDR1 MNHEY and CDR2 SMNVEV (reference sequence). The CDR3 DNA sequence: TGTGCCAGCAGTCCGGGAGGGATCAATCAGCCCCAGCATTTT. It yields the protein CASSPGGINQPQHF.

The gene calls are TRBV6-5 and TRBJ2-2; D gene unclear. Germline-derived CDR1 and CDR2 are MNHEY and SVGAGI. With 10 bases removed from V and 0 bases from J, the gap between germline ends came to 15 bases. CDR3 length: 15 residues. In nucleotides, the CDR3 is TGTGCCACCAAGCCCTTCTACCCGAACACCGGGGAGCTGTTTTTT. This encodes CATKPFYPNTGELFF.

The chain is built from TRBV28 and TRBJ1-5; D gene ambiguous. Germline V gives CDR1 MDHEN, CDR2 SYDVKM. The V end lost 2 bases, the J end lost 5 bases, and 10 bases lay between the germline ends. This CDR3 is 14 amino acids long. The DNA for the CDR3 is TGTGCCAGCAGTTTAAGCAAACGGGATCAGCCCCAGCATTTT. Its protein is CASSLSKRDQPQHF. Together with reference TRBV28 and TRBJ1-5, the CDR3 gives the full variable domain: DVKVTQSSRYLVKRTGEKVFLECVQDMDHENMFWYRQDPGLGLRLIYFSYDVKMKEKGDIPEGYSVSREKKERFSLILESASTNQTSMYLCASSLSKRDQPQHFGDGTRLSIL.

The chain couples TRBV4-2 to TRBJ1-1; D is perhaps TRBD1 (6 bases). Trimming took 0 bases from V and 2 from J, leaving 16 bases between them. CDR1 is LGHNA, CDR2 YNFKEQ, per germline. The CDR3 totals 17 residues. CDR3 sequence (DNA): TGTGCCAGCAGCCAAGATAGCGGGACAAGAGAAAACACTGAAGCTTTCTTT. Its protein product is CASSQDSGTRENTEAFF.

The chain combines TRBV2 with TRBJ1-5; the D gene is possibly TRBD1 (6 bases). Germline lookup yields CDR1 SNHLY and CDR2 FYNNEI. This CDR3 is built from 16 residues. Deletions cut 7 bases from V and 1 base from J, with 17 bases between. The CDR3 loop reads CASNPYGGASNQPQHF. As DNA, the CDR3 is TGTGCCAGCAACCCCTACGGGGGGGCCAGCAATCAGCCCCAGCATTTT.

The chain uses TRBV9 and TRBJ1-4, with unresolved D. CDR1 SGDLS and CDR2 YYNGEE come from the germline V gene. Trimming took 0 bases from V and 0 from J, leaving 6 bases between them. The CDR3 has 15 residues. CDR3 sequence (DNA): TGTGCCAGCAGCGTAGGGCAGACAACTAATGAAAAACTGTTTTTT. This gives the protein CASSVGQTTNEKLFF.

The chain is built from TRBV13 and TRBJ2-1, with 14 nucleotides matching TRBD2. The germline V gene encodes CDR1 PRHDT and CDR2 FYEKMQ (reference sequence). CDR3 size: 20 residues. V lost 0 bases and J lost 0; bases outside the gene matches: 7. As DNA, the CDR3 is TGTGCCAGCAGCTTAGGCACAAGTGGGACTAGCGGGAGCTCCTACAATGAGCAGTTCTTC. Translation gives CASSLGTSGTSGSSYNEQFF.

The count of this clone is one. The J gene is TRBJ1-2, the V gene TRBV7-3, with 7 bases that match TRBD1. With 3 bases clipped from V and 8 bases from J, the junction kept 9 bases outside the gene matches. CDR1 and CDR2 (germline): SGHTA, FQGTGA. The CDR3 has 14 amino acids. CDR3 protein: CASSFDRVTGGYTF. The CDR3 nucleotides are TGTGCCAGCAGCTTCGACAGGGTGACGGGGGGCTACACCTTC. Based on the CDR3 plus reference TRBV7-3 and TRBJ1-2, the full variable domain is GAGVSQTPSNKVTEKGKYVELRCDPISGHTALYWYRQSLGQGPEFLIYFQGTGAADDSGLPNDRFFAVRPEGSVSTLKIQRTERGDSAVYLCASSFDRVTGGYTFGSGTRLTVV.